Below are 30 T cell receptor beta chains sequenced from a single sample in a study of cytomegalovirus exposure and HLA in healthy donors. The PCR used 60 Vbeta and 13 Jbeta primers. Measured with immunoSEQ multiplex PCR; TCRdb has only the in-frame clones, and not every one. Here the sample spans around 99,000 clones, roughly 80% being singletons. Source material: PBMCs. These receptors all come from a woman aged 45-60 years in good health and CMV-seropositive.

This clone was detected only once. The chain is built from TRBV7-2 and TRBJ2-3, with TRBD2 identical over 9 bases. CDR3 size: 16 residues. Germline CDR1 reads SGHTA; CDR2 reads FQGNSA. V lost 5 bases and J lost 9; bases outside the gene matches: 15. The CDR3 here is CASSREAAGGATTQYF. The CDR3 coding sequence is TGTGCCAGCAGCCGAGAGGCGGCGGGGGGGGCCACGACGCAGTATTTT.

J is TRBJ2-7 and V is TRBV29-1; 9 bases are a match to TRBD1. The V segment lost 1 base and the J segment 7 bases; nucleotides outside the gene matches: 11. This CDR3 region has 15 residues. The germline gives CDR1 SQVTM, CDR2 ANQGSEA. CDR3 in DNA: TGCAGCGTTGAAGCTGGGGAACAGGGGGCTAGAGAGCAGTACTTC. Translation gives CSVEAGEQGAREQYF.

J is TRBJ1-6 and V is TRBV2; D possibly corresponds to TRBD1 (5 bases). V was trimmed by 1 base and J by 10 bases, leaving 14 bases between them. This CDR3 is 15 amino acids long. CDR1 is SNHLY and CDR2 is FYNNEI in the germline V gene. The CDR3, as DNA: TGTGCCAGCAGTGAAGAGCAGGGTGTAAGGTCACCCCTCCACTTT. This encodes CASSEEQGVRSPLHF.

The V gene is TRBV7-2, the J gene TRBJ2-5; 7 bases line up with TRBD2. The end of the DNA is better explained by TRBJ2-7, so the J call may be wrong. The CDR3 covers 15 residues. CDR1 is SGHTA and CDR2 is FQGNSA in the germline V gene. The DNA for the CDR3 is TGTGCCAGCAGCTACACCGCGGGGGTTGCCTACGAGCAGTACTTC. Its protein is CASSYTAGVAYEQYF.

The V and J genes are TRBV2 and TRBJ2-5; 11 nucleotides agree with TRBD1. V gave up 8 bases and J gave up 2 bases; unmatched junction bases: 4. In germline, CDR1 is SNHLY, CDR2 FYNNEI. This CDR3 is built from 14 residues. CDR3 in amino acids: CASGDRGYQETQYF. As DNA, the CDR3 is TGTGCCAGCGGGGACAGGGGGTATCAAGAGACCCAGTACTTC.

This clone was observed once. V gene TRBV27 combines with J gene TRBJ1-1, with D unclear. V was trimmed by 5 bases and J by 5 bases, leaving 18 bases between them. Germline V gene sequence: CDR1 MNHEY, CDR2 SMNVEV (reference sequence). This CDR3 has 15 amino acids. CDR3 DNA: TGTGCCAGCAGTCCCGGCGTGCTGGGAGGGACTGAAGCTTTCTTT. Protein: CASSPGVLGGTEAFF.

This clone is a singleton in its sample. V and J are TRBV5-6 and TRBJ2-5, with TRBD1 matching 12 bases. Looked up from germline, CDR1 is SGHDT and CDR2 is YYEEEE. This CDR3 spans 16 amino acids. Trimming removed 3 bases from V and 5 bases from J; junction bases left unmatched: 8. CDR3: CASSSGTGGPAETQYF. In DNA, the CDR3 is TGTGCCAGCAGCTCAGGGACAGGGGGCCCAGCGGAGACCCAGTACTTC.

The gene calls are TRBV5-4 and TRBJ1-1; tentatively, D is TRBD1 (6 bases). The CDR3 covers 14 residues. CDR1 is SGHNT, CDR2 YYREEE, per germline (reference sequence). Trimming took off 3 bases at V and 2 bases at J, with 11 bases between the two ends. CDR3 sequence: CASSSRTANTEAFF. The CDR3 nucleotides are TGTGCCAGCAGCTCCCGGACAGCAAACACTGAAGCTTTCTTT.

The rearrangement joins TRBV6-4 to TRBJ1-1; D remains ambiguous. The CDR3 contains 14 residues. V was clipped by 0 bases and J by 0 bases, with 5 bases between them. Per the germline V gene, CDR1 is MRHNA and CDR2 is SNTAGT. CDR3 loop: CASSDSAMNTEAFF. The CDR3 DNA is TGTGCCAGCAGTGACTCGGCCATGAACACTGAAGCTTTCTTT.

The CDR3, as DNA: TGCAGTCAGCAAAGGGGAGAGACCCAGTACTTC. Its protein product is CSQQRGETQYF. The rearrangement links TRBV20-1 to TRBJ2-5, with D possibly matching TRBD1 (5 bases). Germline V gene lookup returns CDR1 DFQATT and CDR2 SNEGSKA (reference sequence). The CDR3 contains 11 residues. Deletions cut 8 bases from V and 4 bases from J, with 11 bases between.

V and J are TRBV7-8 and TRBJ2-5, with 11 bases fitting TRBD2. This CDR3 has 16 residues. Unmatched junction bases numbered 10, after V lost 5 bases and J lost 5 bases. The germline gives CDR1 SGHVS, CDR2 FQNEAQ. CDR3 DNA: TGTGCCAGCAGCCCATATAGCGGGAGGGCCGCGGAGACCCAGTACTTC. Encoded protein: CASSPYSGRAAETQYF.

A remark on this clone: One end of the junction varies from germline; a read error may be responsible. The chain employs TRBV7-7 and TRBJ2-2; D remains unclear. Germline CDR1 and CDR2: SSHAT and FNYEAQ (reference sequence). The CDR3 is 13 residues long. CDR3 protein: CASSFLSTGELFF. The CDR3, as DNA: TGTGCTAGCAGCTTCCTGTCCACCGGGGAGCTGTTTTTT.

About this clone itself: Germline and junction disagree at one end, which may indicate a read error. The genes are TRBV7-9 and TRBJ2-7, with D possibly being TRBD1 or TRBD2 (7 bases each). The V gene's germline CDR1 is SEHNR and CDR2 FQNEAQ (reference sequence). The CDR3 covers 11 residues. CDR3 residues: CSSRGEGEQYF. CDR3 nucleotides: TGTTCCAGCAGGGGGGAGGGCGAGCAGTACTTC.

The J gene is TRBJ2-7, the V gene TRBV2; 8 nucleotides line up with TRBD2. The germline V gene has CDR1 SNHLY and CDR2 FYNNEI. The V segment lost 4 bases and the J segment 6 bases; nucleotides outside the gene matches: 14. This CDR3 region has 16 residues. CDR3 protein: CASSGASGPNFIEQYF. CDR3 DNA: TGTGCCAGCAGTGGGGCTAGCGGGCCAAACTTCATCGAGCAGTACTTC.

The chain is built from TRBV18 and TRBJ2-7; D is unclear. Germline V lookup: CDR1 KGHSH, CDR2 LQKENI. Trimming took off 0 bases at V and 2 bases at J, with 5 bases between the two ends. This CDR3 is built from 13 residues. The CDR3 loop is CASSPPSTYEQYF. CDR3 sequence (DNA): TGTGCCAGCTCACCACCGAGTACCTACGAGCAGTACTTC.

CDR3 in amino acids: CASSFATSGYEQYF. DNA of the CDR3: TGTGCCAGTAGTTTCGCGACATCGGGGTACGAGCAGTACTTC. The chain recombines TRBV19 with TRBJ2-7; the D gene is possibly TRBD2 (5 bases). CDR1 and CDR2 (germline): LNHDA, SQIVND (reference sequence). CDR3 length: 14 amino acids. V lost 5 bases and J 4 bases, leaving 15 bases between the germline ends.

This sequence joins TRBV2 and TRBJ1-1; TRBD1 is a possible D gene (5 bases). Between the trimmed V and J ends, which lost 6 bases and 7 bases, there was a span of 15 bases. The germline V gene encodes CDR1 SNHLY and CDR2 FYNNEI. The CDR3 sequence is 13 residues long. The CDR3 nucleotides read TGTGCCAGCAGAGTGATGCGGGACGGTGAAGCTTTCTTT. Amino acid sequence: CASRVMRDGEAFF.

The genes are TRBV11-2 and TRBJ1-6; D is possibly TRBD1 (6 bases). V was pared by 0 bases and J by 3 bases, with 12 bases between. CDR1 is SGHAT and CDR2 is FQNNGV in the germline V gene. The CDR3 totals 17 residues. For the CDR3, the DNA is TGTGCCAGCAGCTTAGATCAGCGGACAGTCTATAATTCACCCCTCCACTTT. This gives the protein CASSLDQRTVYNSPLHF.

This clone showed up just a few times. The chain has TRBV5-8 and TRBJ1-2; weak D call: TRBD1 (5 bases). The CDR3 runs to 13 residues. The germline V gene has CDR1 SGHTS and CDR2 YDEGEE. V lost 0 bases and J lost 8, with 11 bases in between. The DNA for the CDR3 is TGTGCCAGCAGCTTGGCCGGGACTAACGGCTACACCTTC. Protein: CASSLAGTNGYTF.

The rearrangement joins TRBV7-9 to TRBJ2-1; weak D call: TRBD2 (5 bases). The CDR3 is 14 residues long. V lost 8 bases to trimming and J lost 9 bases, with 20 bases between them. The V gene's germline CDR1 is SEHNR and CDR2 FQNEAQ (reference sequence). CDR3: CASREGQMGSEQFF. Here the CDR3 DNA reads TGTGCCAGCCGCGAGGGCCAGATGGGGTCTGAGCAGTTCTTC. The whole variable domain, remainder taken from reference TRBV7-9 and TRBJ2-1, is DTGVSQNPRHKITKRGQNVTFRCDPISEHNRLYWYRQTLGQGPEFLTYFQNEAQLEKSRLLSDRFSAERPKGSFSTLEIQRTEQGDSAMYLCASREGQMGSEQFFGPGTRLTVL.

The chain recombines TRBV7-2 with TRBJ2-5; weak D call: TRBD2 (5 bases). V dropped 5 bases and J dropped 5 bases, with 18 bases sitting between them. Germline CDR1 reads SGHTA; CDR2 reads FQGNSA. CDR3 length: 15 residues. The CDR3: CASSPFPRGPETQYF. The CDR3 region has the DNA TGTGCCAGCAGCCCTTTCCCGCGCGGGCCGGAGACCCAGTACTTC.

About this clone: The junction shows a germline mismatch at one end, possibly a read error. The rearrangement links TRBV7-9 to TRBJ1-2; TRBD1 is a possible D gene (5 bases). Germline V gene lookup returns CDR1 SEHNR and CDR2 FQNEAQ (reference sequence). The CDR3 has 11 amino acids. The CDR3 DNA follows: TGTTCCAGCAGCTCACAGGAGGGCTACACCTTC. It yields the protein CSSSSQEGYTF.

V is TRBV7-2 and J is TRBJ1-1; no firm D call. This CDR3 contains 12 residues. Germline CDR1 SGHTA, CDR2 FQGNSA. Trimming pared 2 bases from V and 3 bases from J, leaving 4 bases between. CDR3 region: CASSLSDTEAFF. DNA of the CDR3: TGTGCCAGCAGCTTATCGGACACTGAAGCTTTCTTT.

CDR3: CASSLQVLVSYEQYF. As DNA, the CDR3 is TGTGCCAGCAGCCTACAGGTTCTCGTCTCCTACGAGCAGTACTTC. The J gene is TRBJ2-7, the V gene TRBV7-2; D possibly corresponds to TRBD1 (5 bases). V was clipped by 5 bases and J by 0 bases, with 14 bases between them. Germline assignment: CDR1 SGHTA and CDR2 FQGNSA. CDR3 length equals 15 residues.

This clone has more than one count but fewer than ten. Written as DNA, the CDR3 is TGCAGCGCTCAGGGATTCGAGACCCAGTACTTC. Amino acids: CSAQGFETQYF. The chain uses TRBV29-1 and TRBJ2-5, with TRBD1 as a possible D gene (5 bases). Germline V lookup: CDR1 SQVTM, CDR2 ANQGSEA. The V and J ends lost 7 bases and 5 bases respectively, with 11 bases between them. This CDR3 is built from 11 residues.

V gene TRBV7-8 combines with J gene TRBJ1-6, with a possible D match to TRBD1 (5 bases). Per the germline V gene, CDR1 is SGHVS and CDR2 is FQNEAQ. V was trimmed by 4 bases and J by 2 bases, leaving 9 bases between them. The CDR3 spans 15 residues. CDR3 nucleotide sequence: TGTGCCAGCAGCTCGTCAGGGACCTATAATTCACCCCTCCACTTT. It specifies CASSSSGTYNSPLHF.

This chain connects TRBV10-1 to TRBJ2-5; TRBD1 matches at 9 bases. The CDR3 has 15 amino acids. CDR1 WNHNN and CDR2 SYGVQD come from the germline V gene (reference sequence). With 2 bases clipped from V and 0 bases from J, the junction kept 1 base outside the gene matches. The CDR3 reads CASSEGTGNQETQYF. CDR3 DNA sequence: TGCGCCAGCAGTGAGGGGACAGGGAACCAAGAGACCCAGTACTTC.

Worth noting for this clone: The junction does not match germline at one end; this may be a read error. The chain recombines TRBV7-9 with TRBJ2-7; possible D gene TRBD2, 7 bases. The CDR3 runs 15 residues. CDR1 is SEHNR and CDR2 is FQNEAQ in the germline V gene (reference sequence). The CDR3 reads CSSSWGATSSYEQYF. CDR3 bases: TGTTCCAGCAGCTGGGGGGCGACTAGCAGCTACGAGCAGTACTTC.

The chain combines TRBV4-3 with TRBJ2-3, with 16 bases lining up with TRBD2. Germline V gene data show CDR1 as LGHNA and CDR2 as YSLEER. CDR3 length: 17 residues. V lost 4 bases to trimming and J lost 6 bases; unmatched junction nucleotides: 7. CDR3: CASSPLGLAGGRDTQYF. The CDR3 DNA sequence: TGCGCCAGCAGCCCTCTGGGACTAGCGGGAGGGCGGGATACGCAGTATTTT.

This clone has more than one count but fewer than ten. This CDR3 is CASSSPGQGAYEQFF. CDR3 nucleotide sequence: TGTGCCAGCAGTTCCCCGGGACAGGGGGCATATGAGCAGTTCTTC. V gene TRBV6-5 combines with J gene TRBJ2-1; TRBD1 matches 12 bases. This CDR3 spans 15 amino acids. V was pared by 4 bases and J by 8 bases, with 6 bases of the junction left unmatched. Germline V lookup: CDR1 MNHEY, CDR2 SVGAGI.